The TCR beta chain under discussion was sequenced for a study of blood T cell repertoires in COVID-19. V shed 5 bases and J 4 bases; nucleotides not matched to a gene: 11. Per germline, CDR1 SGHKS and CDR2 YYEKEE (reference sequence). This CDR3 comprises 16 residues. TCRdb keeps only in-frame clones here, not all; method: immunoSEQ multiplex PCR. This table holds roughly 130,000 clones, 84% found once. The material sequenced was peripheral blood. The V and J genes are TRBV5-5 and TRBJ1-1; TRBD1 matches at 10 bases. This clonotype was sampled from a woman aged 25 to 39 who had recovered from COVID-19. CDR3 sequence (DNA): TGTGCCAGCAGTCCATCGGCGAGACAGGGGGCCACTGAAGCTTTCTTT. The encoded protein is CASSPSARQGATEAFF.